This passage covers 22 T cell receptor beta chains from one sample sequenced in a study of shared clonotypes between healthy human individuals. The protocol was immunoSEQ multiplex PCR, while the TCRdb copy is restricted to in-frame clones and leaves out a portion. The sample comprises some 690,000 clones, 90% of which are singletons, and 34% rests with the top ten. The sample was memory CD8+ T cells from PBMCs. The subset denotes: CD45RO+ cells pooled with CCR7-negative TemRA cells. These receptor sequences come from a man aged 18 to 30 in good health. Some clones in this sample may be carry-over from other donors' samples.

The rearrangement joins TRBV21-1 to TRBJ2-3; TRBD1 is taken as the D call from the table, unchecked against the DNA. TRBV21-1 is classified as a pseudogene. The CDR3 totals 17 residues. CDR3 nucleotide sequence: TGTGCCAGCAGCAAAGGCTGCAGGACAGGGGTGGCAGATACGCAGTATTTT. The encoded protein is CASSKGCRTGVADTQYF.

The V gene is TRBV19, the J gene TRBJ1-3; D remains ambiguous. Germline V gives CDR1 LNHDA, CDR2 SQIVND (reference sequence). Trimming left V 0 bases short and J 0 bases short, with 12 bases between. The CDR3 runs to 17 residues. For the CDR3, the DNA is TGTGCCAGTAGTATAGATCTCGGAGGAACCTCTGGAAACACCATATATTTT. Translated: CASSIDLGGTSGNTIYF.

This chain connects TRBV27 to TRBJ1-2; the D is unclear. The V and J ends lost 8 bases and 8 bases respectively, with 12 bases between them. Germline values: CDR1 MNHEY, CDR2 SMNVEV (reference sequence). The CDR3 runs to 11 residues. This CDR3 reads CASLSTDGYTF. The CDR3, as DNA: TGTGCCAGCTTATCTACGGACGGCTACACCTTC.

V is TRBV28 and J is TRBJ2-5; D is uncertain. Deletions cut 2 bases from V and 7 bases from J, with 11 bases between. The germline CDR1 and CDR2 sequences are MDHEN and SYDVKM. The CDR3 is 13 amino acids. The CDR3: CASSLTGPGTQYF. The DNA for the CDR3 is TGTGCCAGCAGTTTAACCGGTCCGGGGACCCAGTACTTC.

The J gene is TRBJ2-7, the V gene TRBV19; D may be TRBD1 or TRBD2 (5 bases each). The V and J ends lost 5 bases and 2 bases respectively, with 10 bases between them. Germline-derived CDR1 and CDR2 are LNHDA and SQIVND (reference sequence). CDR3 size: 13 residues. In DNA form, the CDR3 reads TGTGCCAGTAGTCCCCGGGGACCCTACGAGCAGTACTTC. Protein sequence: CASSPRGPYEQYF.

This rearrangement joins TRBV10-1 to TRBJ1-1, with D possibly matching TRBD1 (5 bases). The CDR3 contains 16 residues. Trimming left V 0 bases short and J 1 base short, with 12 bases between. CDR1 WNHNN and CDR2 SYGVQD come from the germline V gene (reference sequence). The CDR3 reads CASSESGAAWNTEAFF. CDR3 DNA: TGCGCCAGCAGTGAGTCAGGGGCCGCCTGGAACACTGAAGCTTTCTTT.

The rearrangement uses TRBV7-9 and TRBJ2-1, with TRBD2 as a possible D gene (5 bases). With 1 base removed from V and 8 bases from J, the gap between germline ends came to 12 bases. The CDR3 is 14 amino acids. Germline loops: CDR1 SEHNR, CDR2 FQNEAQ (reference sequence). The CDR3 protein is CASSLDSAGDEQFF. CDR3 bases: TGTGCCAGCAGCTTAGATAGCGCGGGCGATGAGCAGTTCTTC. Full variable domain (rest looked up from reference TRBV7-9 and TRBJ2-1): DTGVSQNPRHKITKRGQNVTFRCDPISEHNRLYWYRQTLGQGPEFLTYFQNEAQLEKSRLLSDRFSAERPKGSFSTLEIQRTEQGDSAMYLCASSLDSAGDEQFFGPGTRLTVL.

The CDR3 sequence is CASSPDRRGSGELFF. The CDR3, as DNA: TGTGCCAGCTCACCGGATAGAAGGGGATCCGGGGAGCTGTTTTTT. This chain uses TRBV18 with TRBJ2-2; possibly TRBD1 for D (5 bases). The CDR3 loop spans 15 amino acids. The germline V gene has CDR1 KGHSH and CDR2 LQKENI. Trimming shortened V by 3 bases and J by 6 bases, and 14 bases separated the two germline ends.

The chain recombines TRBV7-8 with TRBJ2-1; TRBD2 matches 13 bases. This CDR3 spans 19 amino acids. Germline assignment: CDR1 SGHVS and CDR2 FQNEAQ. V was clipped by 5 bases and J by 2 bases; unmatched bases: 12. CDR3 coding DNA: TGTGCCAGCAGCCCCGGACTAGCGGGAGCCCCGCTCCCCTACAATGAGCAGTTCTTC. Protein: CASSPGLAGAPLPYNEQFF.

The CDR3 loop reads CATSGGQGPETQYF. The CDR3 bases are TGTGCCACCAGCGGGGGACAGGGTCCGGAGACCCAGTACTTC. The rearrangement uses TRBV15 and TRBJ2-5; 9 positions match TRBD1. The trim removed 5 bases at V and 5 bases at J, leaving 6 bases unmatched. The V gene's germline CDR1 is LNHNV and CDR2 YYDKDF (reference sequence). This CDR3 is 14 amino acids long. The full variable domain, with the rest looked up from reference TRBV15 and TRBJ2-5, is DAMVIQNPRYQVTQFGKPVTLSCSQTLNHNVMYWYQQKSSQAPKLLFHYYDKDFNNEADTPDNFQSRRPNTSFCFLDIRSPGLGDTAMYLCATSGGQGPETQYFGPGTRLLVL.

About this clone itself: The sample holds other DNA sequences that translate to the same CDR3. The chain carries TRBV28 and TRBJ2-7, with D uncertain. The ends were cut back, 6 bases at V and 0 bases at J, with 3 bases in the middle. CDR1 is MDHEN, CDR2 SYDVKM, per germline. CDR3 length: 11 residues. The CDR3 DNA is TGTGCCAGCAGCGACTCCTACGAGCAGTACTTC. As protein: CASSDSYEQYF.

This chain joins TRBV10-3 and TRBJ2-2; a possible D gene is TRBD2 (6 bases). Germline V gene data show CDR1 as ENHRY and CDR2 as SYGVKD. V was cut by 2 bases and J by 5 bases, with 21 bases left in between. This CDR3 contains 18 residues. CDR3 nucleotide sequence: TGTGCCATCAGTGAGCCCCGGCGACTAGACGGGTCGACCGGGGAGCTGTTTTTT. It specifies CAISEPRRLDGSTGELFF.

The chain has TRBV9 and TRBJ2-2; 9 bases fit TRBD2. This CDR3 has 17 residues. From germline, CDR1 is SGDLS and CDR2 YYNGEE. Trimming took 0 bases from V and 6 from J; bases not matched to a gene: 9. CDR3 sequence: CASSVGTGLARAGELFF. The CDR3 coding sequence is TGTGCCAGCAGCGTAGGGACTGGACTAGCGCGAGCCGGGGAGCTGTTTTTT. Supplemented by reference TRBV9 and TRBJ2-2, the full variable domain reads DSGVTQTPKHLITATGQRVTLRCSPRSGDLSVYWYQQSLDQGLQFLIQYYNGEERAKGNILERFSAQQFPDLHSELNLSSLELGDSALYFCASSVGTGLARAGELFFGEGSRLTVL.

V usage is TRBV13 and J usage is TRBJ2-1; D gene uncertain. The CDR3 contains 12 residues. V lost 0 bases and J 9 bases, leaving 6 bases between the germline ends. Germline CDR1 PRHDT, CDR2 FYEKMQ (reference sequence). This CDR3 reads CASSLGGVEQFF. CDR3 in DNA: TGTGCCAGCAGCTTAGGGGGTGTTGAGCAGTTCTTC.

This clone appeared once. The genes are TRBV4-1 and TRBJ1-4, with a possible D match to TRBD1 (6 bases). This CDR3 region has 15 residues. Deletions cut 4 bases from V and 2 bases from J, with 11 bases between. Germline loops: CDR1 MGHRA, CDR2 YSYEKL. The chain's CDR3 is CASSPWGRTNEKLFF. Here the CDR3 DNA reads TGCGCCAGCAGCCCCTGGGGGCGGACTAATGAAAAACTGTTTTTT.

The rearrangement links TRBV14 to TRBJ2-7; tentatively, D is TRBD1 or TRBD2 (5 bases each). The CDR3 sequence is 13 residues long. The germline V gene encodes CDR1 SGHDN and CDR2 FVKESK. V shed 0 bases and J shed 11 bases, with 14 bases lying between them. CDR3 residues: CASSQDIRGSEYF. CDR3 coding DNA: TGTGCCAGCAGCCAAGATATCCGGGGCTCGGAGTACTTC.

The CDR3 bases are TGTGCCAGCAGTTCATGGACTAGCGGGAGGACACTCCAAGAGACCCAGTACTTC. It specifies CASSSWTSGRTLQETQYF. The chain is built from TRBV27 and TRBJ2-5; 14 bases align to TRBD2. Germline loops: CDR1 MNHEY, CDR2 SMNVEV (reference sequence). The CDR3 totals 18 residues. V trimming: 4 bases; J trimming: 1 base; junction bases outside the gene matches: 8.

CDR3 residues: CASSYERRSNQPQHF. The CDR3 nucleotides read TGTGCCAGCAGTTACGAAAGACGGAGCAATCAGCCCCAGCATTTT. The chain employs TRBV6-6 and TRBJ1-5; D is undetermined. V was pared by 2 bases and J by 1 base, with 9 bases between. The CDR3 extends over 15 amino acids. The germline V gene has CDR1 MNHNY and CDR2 SVGAGI (reference sequence).

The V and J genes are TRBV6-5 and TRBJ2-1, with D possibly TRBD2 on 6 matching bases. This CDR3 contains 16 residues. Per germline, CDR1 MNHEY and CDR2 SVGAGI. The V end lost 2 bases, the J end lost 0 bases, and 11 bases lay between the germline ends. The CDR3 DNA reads TGTGCCAGCAGTTACGGGGGGACGGGCTCCTACAATGAGCAGTTCTTC. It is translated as CASSYGGTGSYNEQFF.

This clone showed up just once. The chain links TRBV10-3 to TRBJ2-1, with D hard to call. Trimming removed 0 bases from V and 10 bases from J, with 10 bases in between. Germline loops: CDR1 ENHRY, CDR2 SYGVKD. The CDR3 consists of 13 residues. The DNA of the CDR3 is TGTGCCATCAGTGAGTCGAGGCGCCTAGAGCAGTTCTTC. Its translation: CAISESRRLEQFF.

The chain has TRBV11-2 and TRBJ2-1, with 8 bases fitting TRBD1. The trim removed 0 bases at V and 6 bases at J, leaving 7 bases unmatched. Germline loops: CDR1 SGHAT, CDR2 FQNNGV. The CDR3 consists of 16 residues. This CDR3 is CASSLDGTGILNEQFF. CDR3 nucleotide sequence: TGTGCCAGCAGCTTAGATGGGACAGGAATCCTCAATGAGCAGTTCTTC.

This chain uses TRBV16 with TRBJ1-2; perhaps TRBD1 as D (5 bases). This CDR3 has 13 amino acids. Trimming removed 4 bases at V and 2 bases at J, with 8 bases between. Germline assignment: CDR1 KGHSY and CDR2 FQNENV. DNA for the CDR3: TGTGCCAGCAGCCGGGGGGGAAACTATGGCTACACCTTC. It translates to CASSRGGNYGYTF.